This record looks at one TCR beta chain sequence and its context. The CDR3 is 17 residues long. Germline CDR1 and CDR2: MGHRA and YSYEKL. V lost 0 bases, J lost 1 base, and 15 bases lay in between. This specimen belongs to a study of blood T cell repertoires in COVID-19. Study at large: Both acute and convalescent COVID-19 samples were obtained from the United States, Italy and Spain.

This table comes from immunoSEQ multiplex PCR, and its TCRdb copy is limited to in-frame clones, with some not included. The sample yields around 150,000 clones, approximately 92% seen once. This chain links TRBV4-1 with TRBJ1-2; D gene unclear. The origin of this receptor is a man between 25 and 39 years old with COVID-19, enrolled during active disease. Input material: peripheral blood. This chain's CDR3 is CASSQEPYGELNYGYTF. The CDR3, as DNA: TGCGCCAGCAGCCAAGAGCCCTACGGGGAGCTTAACTATGGCTACACCTTC.